This entry lists 12 T cell receptor beta chains sequenced from one sample in a study of human CD8 memory T cell subsets. UMI-labeled 5' RACE was used, and it produced the TCR beta libraries. TCRdb re-called the 5' RACE reads and catalogs CDR3 proteins one per entry, DNA excluded. The specimen's table records 6,200 or so distinct CDR3 sequences. The specimen sequenced was CD8+ stem-like memory T cells (TSCM and TCM) sorted from PBMCs. Indicated subset: stem-like memory CD8 T cells (TSTEM), CCR7+ PD-1- TIGIT-. The receptors stem from a human donor in good health.

This chain links TRBV9 with TRBJ1-1. The CDR3 extends over 15 amino acids. The germline CDR1 and CDR2 sequences are SGDLS and YYNGEE. CDR3 in amino acids: CASSVGGSRNTEAFF.

The rearrangement links TRBV19 to TRBJ2-2; TCRdb indicates TRBD2, and absent DNA this call remains unverified. Germline CDR1 and CDR2: LNHDA and SQIVND (reference sequence). This CDR3 region has 16 residues. The CDR3 here is CASRTPRSGGTGELFF.

CDR3: CASSHPLAGTNTGELFF. This chain joins TRBV3-1 and TRBJ2-2; TCRdb outputs TRBD2, but without DNA this stays unchecked. CDR1 is LGHDT and CDR2 is YNNKEL in the germline V gene (reference sequence). This CDR3 has 17 residues.

The chain employs TRBV28 and TRBJ2-4; the D call from TCRdb, TRBD1, cannot be confirmed without DNA. The CDR3 is 17 amino acids. The germline CDR1 and CDR2 sequences are MDHEN and SYDVKM. The CDR3 is CASSSLRDPVAKNIQYF.

V gene TRBV19 combines with J gene TRBJ1-1; TCRdb selects TRBD1, and the lack of DNA leaves this call unchecked. This CDR3 is 12 amino acids long. Germline V gives CDR1 LNHDA, CDR2 SQIVND (reference sequence). The CDR3 protein is CASSHWTGEAFF.

The gene calls are TRBV5-1 and TRBJ2-4; TCRdb picks TRBD2, but there is no DNA to check that call. CDR1 and CDR2 from the germline V gene are SGHRS and YFSETQ. The CDR3 loop spans 13 amino acids. CDR3 loop: CASNEGLENIQYF.

This chain links TRBV7-2 with TRBJ2-7. This CDR3 region has 11 residues. CDR1 and CDR2 from the germline V gene are SGHTA and FQGNSA. Here the CDR3 reads CASSLNYEQYF.

The genes are TRBV12-3 or TRBV12-4 and TRBJ2-1; the D gene TCRdb calls, TRBD2, cannot be checked with no DNA. The CDR3 has 12 amino acids. The CDR3 sequence is CASRTAGNEQFF.

The V and J genes are TRBV2 and TRBJ1-1; the D call of TRBD1 rests on TCRdb alone, since no DNA is present to check it. The CDR3 contains 13 residues. The V gene's germline CDR1 is SNHLY and CDR2 FYNNEI. Here the CDR3 reads CASSQGRNTEAFF.

This clonotype ranks as large in terms of frequency. The chain has TRBV20-1 and TRBJ1-1. Per germline, CDR1 DFQATT and CDR2 SNEGSKA (reference sequence). CDR3 size: 13 residues. CDR3 sequence reads: CSARYDRATEAFF.

This clonotype is classed as medium-sized (0.01 to 0.1%) by frequency. CDR3 in amino acids: CASSPPGVGAYNEQFF. V is TRBV7-2 and J is TRBJ2-1; with no DNA, the TCRdb D assignment of TRBD1 cannot be verified. In germline, CDR1 is SGHTA, CDR2 FQGNSA. This CDR3 has 16 amino acids.

The J gene is TRBJ2-1, the V gene TRBV4-1; TCRdb returns TRBD1, unconfirmable since there is no DNA. The germline gives CDR1 MGHRA, CDR2 YSYEKL. The CDR3 sequence is 14 residues long. The CDR3 reads CASSLRPQGDEQFF.